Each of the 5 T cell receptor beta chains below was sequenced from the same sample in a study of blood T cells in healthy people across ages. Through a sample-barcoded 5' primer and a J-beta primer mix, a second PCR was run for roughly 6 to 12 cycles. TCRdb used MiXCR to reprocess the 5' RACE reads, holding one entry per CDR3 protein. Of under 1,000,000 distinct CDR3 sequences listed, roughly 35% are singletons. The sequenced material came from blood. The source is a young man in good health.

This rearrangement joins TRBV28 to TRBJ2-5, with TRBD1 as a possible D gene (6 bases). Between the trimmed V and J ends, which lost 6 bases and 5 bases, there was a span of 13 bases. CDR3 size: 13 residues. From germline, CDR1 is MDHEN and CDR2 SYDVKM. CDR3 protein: CASRPTGKETQYF. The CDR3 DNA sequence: TGTGCCAGCAGGCCTACAGGGAAGGAGACCCAGTACTTC.

DNA of the CDR3: TGTGCCATCAGTGAGAACAGGGGGTTCGGGAACACTGAAGCTTTCTTT. It is translated as CAISENRGFGNTEAFF. The chain employs TRBV10-3 and TRBJ1-1; 8 bases map to TRBD1. The CDR3 spans 16 residues. CDR1 ENHRY and CDR2 SYGVKD come from the germline V gene. Germline trimming cut 2 bases from V and 1 base from J; bases unmatched to any gene: 6.

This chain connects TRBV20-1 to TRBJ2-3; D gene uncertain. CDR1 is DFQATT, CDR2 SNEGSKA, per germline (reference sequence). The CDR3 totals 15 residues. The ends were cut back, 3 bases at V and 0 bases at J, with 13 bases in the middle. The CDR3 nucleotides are TGCAGTGCTAGCTTTATGACAACTAGCACAGATACGCAGTATTTT. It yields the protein CSASFMTTSTDTQYF.

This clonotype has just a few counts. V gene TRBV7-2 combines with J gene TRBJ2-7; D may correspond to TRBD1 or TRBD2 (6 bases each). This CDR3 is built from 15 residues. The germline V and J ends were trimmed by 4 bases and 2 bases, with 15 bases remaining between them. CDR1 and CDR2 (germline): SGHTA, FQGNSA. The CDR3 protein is CASSSMGGNTYEQYF. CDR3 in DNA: TGTGCCAGCAGCTCAATGGGGGGCAATACCTACGAGCAGTACTTC.

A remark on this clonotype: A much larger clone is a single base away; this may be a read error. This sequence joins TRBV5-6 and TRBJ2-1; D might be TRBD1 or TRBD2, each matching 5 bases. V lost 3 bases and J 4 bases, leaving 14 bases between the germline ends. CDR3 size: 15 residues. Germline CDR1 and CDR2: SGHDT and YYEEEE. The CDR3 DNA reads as TGTGCCAGCAGCTGGGGACGTAATGGTTACAATGAGCAGTTCTTC. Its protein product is CASSWGRNGYNEQFF.